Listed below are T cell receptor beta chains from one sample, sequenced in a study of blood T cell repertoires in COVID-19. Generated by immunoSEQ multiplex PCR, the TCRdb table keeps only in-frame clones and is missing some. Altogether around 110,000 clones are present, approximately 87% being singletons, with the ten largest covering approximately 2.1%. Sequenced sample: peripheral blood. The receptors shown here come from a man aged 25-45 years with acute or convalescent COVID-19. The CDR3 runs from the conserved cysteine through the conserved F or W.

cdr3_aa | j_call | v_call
CASSLWTGNEQYF | TRBJ2-7 | TRBV3-1/TRBV3-2
CASTMSSTDTQYF | TRBJ2-3 | TRBV7-8
CASSLGGTSYNEQFF | TRBJ2-1 | TRBV7-9
CAWSIEDRMLYGYTF | TRBJ1-2 | TRBV30
CASSQERRIATNTGELFF | TRBJ2-2 | TRBV4-2
CASSQEGHLEAFF | TRBJ1-1 | TRBV3-1/TRBV3-2
CASSIDLQGHYGYTF | TRBJ1-2 | TRBV19
CASSPGQAYGYTF | TRBJ1-2 | TRBV7-8
CASSIQQSKAYNSPLHF | TRBJ1-6 | TRBV19
CASGTSGSHEQFF | TRBJ2-1 | TRBV7-3
CASSSERLYNEQFF | TRBJ2-1 | TRBV7-9
CASSLTPGRDTEAFF | TRBJ1-1 | TRBV5-6
CASSSFVNEQFF | TRBJ2-1 | TRBV5-1
CASSLPTASYEQYF | TRBJ2-7 | TRBV18
CASSESRGAHSPLHF | TRBJ1-6 | TRBV6-1
CSALGQANTEAFF | TRBJ1-1 | TRBV29-1
CASSPINRGFLSYEQYF | TRBJ2-7 | TRBV11-2
CASSRLLATSGGAGEQFF | TRBJ2-1 | TRBV7-3
CASSQGLSGSGNTIYF | TRBJ1-3 | TRBV3-1/TRBV3-2
CATSRDPAAGQQIPWGSGNTIYF | TRBJ1-3 | TRBV15
CASHRTGGTDTQYF | TRBJ2-3 | TRBV27
CASSLEGNGYTF | TRBJ1-2 | TRBV5-1
CASNHRSNEGYTF | TRBJ1-2 | TRBV19
CASKNINTGELFF | TRBJ2-2 | TRBV12-3/TRBV12-4
CASRPLAGSQETQYF | TRBJ2-5 | TRBV2
CASSPRGGNYGYTF | TRBJ1-2 | TRBV7-9
CASSQEFSSGANVLTF | TRBJ2-6 | TRBV4-3
CAWSRRGQGTEAFF | TRBJ1-1 | TRBV30
CASSSTLSAYEQYF | TRBJ2-7 | TRBV11-2
CSASAGGYETYEQYF | TRBJ2-7 | TRBV20-1
CAWSLTGGEQFF | TRBJ2-1 | TRBV30
CASSLGGSGELFF | TRBJ2-2 | TRBV5-4
CASSSKRVSTGELFF | TRBJ2-2 | TRBV6-6
CASSLSSQQPYNEQFF | TRBJ2-1 | TRBV7-7
CASSQVLAGDYNEQFF | TRBJ2-1 | TRBV4-3
CAWSTGDYGYTF | TRBJ1-2 | TRBV30
CASSSSSDRGPPLHF | TRBJ1-6 | TRBV7-2
CASSLGGTYGYTF | TRBJ1-2 | TRBV7-9
CASSTPTGELFF | TRBJ2-2 | TRBV27
CAWSTGDRQPQHF | TRBJ1-5 | TRBV30
CASSLSAREGSPLHF | TRBJ1-6 | TRBV5-1
CASSPRLAGTFNEQFF | TRBJ2-1 | TRBV11-3
CASSKEILPAFF | TRBJ1-1 | TRBV21-1
CASSLGQTRNSPLHF | TRBJ1-6 | TRBV19
CASSLAVTQYF | TRBJ2-3 | TRBV6-2/TRBV6-3
CASSLGQHQETQYF | TRBJ2-5 | TRBV28
CASSYRLEGDTQYF | TRBJ2-3 | TRBV27
CASSREDRVYQPQHF | TRBJ1-5 | TRBV4-1
CASSHLDRIGNQPQHF | TRBJ1-5 | TRBV4-1
CSASPGHQLNTEAFF | TRBJ1-1 | TRBV20-1
CASSILRGGLQETQYF | TRBJ2-5 | TRBV19